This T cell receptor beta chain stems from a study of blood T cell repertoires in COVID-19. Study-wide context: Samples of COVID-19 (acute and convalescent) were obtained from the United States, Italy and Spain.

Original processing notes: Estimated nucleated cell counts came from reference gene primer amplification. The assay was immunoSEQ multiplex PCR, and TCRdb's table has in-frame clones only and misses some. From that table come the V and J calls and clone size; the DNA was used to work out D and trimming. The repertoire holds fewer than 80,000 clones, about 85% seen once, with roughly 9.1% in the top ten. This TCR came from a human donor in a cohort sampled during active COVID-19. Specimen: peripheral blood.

The CDR3 coding sequence is TGTGCCAGCAGTTACTCTTTGAGCACCGGGGAGCTGTTTTTT. Its protein product is CASSYSLSTGELFF. The gene calls are TRBV6-5 and TRBJ2-2; D call uncertain. Per the germline V gene, CDR1 is MNHEY and CDR2 is SVGAGI. Trimming stripped 0 bases from V and 4 bases from J, with 6 bases between. The CDR3 spans 14 residues.